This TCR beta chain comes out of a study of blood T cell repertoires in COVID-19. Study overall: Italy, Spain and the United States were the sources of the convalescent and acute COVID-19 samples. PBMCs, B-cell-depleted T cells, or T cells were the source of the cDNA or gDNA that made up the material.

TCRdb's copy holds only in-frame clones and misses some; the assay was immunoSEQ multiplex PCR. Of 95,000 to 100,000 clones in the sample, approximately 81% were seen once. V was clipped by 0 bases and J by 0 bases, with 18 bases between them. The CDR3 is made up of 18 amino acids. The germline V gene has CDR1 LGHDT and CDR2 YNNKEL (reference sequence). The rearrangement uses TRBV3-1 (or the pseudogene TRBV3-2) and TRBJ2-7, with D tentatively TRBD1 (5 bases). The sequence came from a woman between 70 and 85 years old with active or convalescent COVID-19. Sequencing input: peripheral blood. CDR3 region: CASSQDRQGPPFSYEQYF. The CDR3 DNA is TGTGCCAGCAGCCAAGATAGGCAGGGCCCGCCGTTCTCCTACGAGCAGTACTTC.